A selection of T cell receptor beta chains follows, all from one sample in a study of PD-1 blockade in classical Hodgkin lymphoma. The assay was immunoSEQ multiplex PCR, and TCRdb's table has in-frame clones only and misses some. Among 15,000 to 20,000 clones listed, 75% to 90% were seen once. The sequenced sample consisted of peripheral blood mononuclear cells (PBMCs). The receptors were sampled from a human donor with classical Hodgkin lymphoma. Each CDR3 is given with its conserved first and last residue. A D gene is named only where the DNA matches it firmly. Clone size is given for some rows only: seen once, a few or many times, or a class if the clone is expanded.

TRBJ1-2	TRBD1	TRBV30	.	CAWSLFAYQGGGGYTF	TGTGCCTGGAGTCTTTTCGCTTACCAGGGGGGGGGTGGCTACACCTTC
TRBJ1-5	TRBD1	TRBV28	.	CASSSLASGGYSNQPQHF	TGTGCCAGCAGTTCCCTAGCTTCAGGGGGGTATAGCAATCAGCCCCAGCATTTT
TRBJ1-1	.	TRBV6-1	.	CASSFTINTEAFF	TGTGCCAGCAGTTTTACTATAAACACTGAAGCTTTCTTT
TRBJ1-4	.	TRBV28	.	CASSLPGSSNEKLFF	TGTGCCAGCAGTTTACCGGGGTCTTCTAATGAAAAACTGTTTTTT
TRBJ2-7	.	TRBV9	.	CASSVDVGGYEQHF	TGTGCCAGCAGCGTAGATGTAGGGGGTTACGAGCAGCACTTC
TRBJ1-4	TRBD1	TRBV5-1	.	CASSSGTEATKLGEKLFF	TGCGCCAGCAGCTCTGGGACAGAAGCTACTAAACTTGGGGAAAAACTGTTTTTT
TRBJ2-1	TRBD2	TRBV2	.	CASRESGSGEQFF	TGTGCCAGCAGAGAAAGCGGGAGTGGTGAGCAGTTCTTC
TRBJ1-2	.	TRBV14	.	CASSRAGAYGYTF	TGTGCCAGCAGCCGGGCGGGTGCCTATGGCTACACCTTC
TRBJ1-5	.	TRBV19	.	CASRGPFNQPQHF	TGTGCCAGTAGGGGACCGTTCAATCAGCCCCAGCATTTT
TRBJ2-1	.	TRBV18	once	CASSPLTSSYNEQFF	TGTGCCAGCTCACCCCTGACTAGTTCCTACAATGAGCAGTTCTTC
TRBJ1-3	.	TRBV30	.	CAWSVRGLSGNTIYF	TGTGCCTGGAGTGTTAGGGGCCTCTCTGGAAACACCATATATTTT
TRBJ1-6	.	TRBV30	.	CAWRSGGAYNSPLHF	TGTGCCTGGAGGTCTGGGGGGGCGTATAATTCACCCCTCCACTTT
TRBJ2-7	.	TRBV27	.	CASSPLAATYEQYF	TGTGCCAGCAGTCCGCTAGCAGCAACCTACGAGCAGTACTTC
TRBJ2-7	TRBD1	TRBV7-2	.	CASSSKPGQGFEQYF	TGTGCCAGCAGCTCAAAACCGGGACAGGGCTTCGAGCAGTACTTC
TRBJ2-3	TRBD1	TRBV7-3	.	CASSMDRGADTQYF	TGTGCCAGCAGCATGGACAGGGGGGCAGATACGCAGTATTTT